A single sample is the source of the 20 T cell receptor beta chains below, sequenced in a study of blood T cell repertoires in COVID-19. Data came from immunoSEQ multiplex PCR; TCRdb stores just in-frame clones and leaves some out. The data contain 150,000 or so clones, under 85% of them singletons. Sequenced: peripheral blood. The source of these receptors is a man aged 65 to 79 who had recovered from COVID-19.

In this sample, this clone turned up once. The chain has TRBV18 and TRBJ2-1; TRBD2 agrees at 8 bases. Trimming cost V 3 bases and J 6 bases; bases outside gene matches: 1. The length of the CDR3 is 13 residues. Germline V gene lookup returns CDR1 KGHSH and CDR2 LQKENI. The CDR3 bases are TGTGCCAGCTCACCCGGGACTAGCAATGAGCAGTTCTTC. It encodes CASSPGTSNEQFF.

The chain uses TRBV30 and TRBJ1-2; 8 bases align to TRBD1. The V and J ends lost 5 bases and 5 bases, in that order; junction bases with no gene match: 7. CDR3 length equals 13 residues. CDR1 GTSNPN and CDR2 SVGIG come from the germline V gene (reference sequence). The DNA of the CDR3 is TGTGCCTGGTCGACAGGGGTTGAGTATGGCTACACCTTC. It yields the protein CAWSTGVEYGYTF.

DNA for the CDR3: TGCGCCAGCAGCTTGGAGCTCGAGCAGTACTTC. Its protein is CASSLELEQYF. This chain connects TRBV5-1 to TRBJ2-7, with no clear D. CDR1 and CDR2 (germline): SGHRS, YFSETQ. This CDR3 comprises 11 residues. The V end lost 0 bases, the J end lost 6 bases, and 4 bases lay between the germline ends.

The J gene is TRBJ2-7, the V gene TRBV19, with TRBD2 matching 7 bases. The CDR3 has 15 residues. In germline, CDR1 is LNHDA, CDR2 SQIVND (reference sequence). V gave up 3 bases and J gave up 7 bases; unmatched junction bases: 12. The CDR3 region has the DNA TGTGCCAGTAGTATCATCGACAGCGGGACGCGGGAGCAGTACTTC. This codes for CASSIIDSGTREQYF.

The chain uses TRBV28 and TRBJ2-3; perhaps TRBD1 as D (6 bases). The ends were cut back, 8 bases at V and 0 bases at J, with 9 bases in the middle. The CDR3 runs to 13 residues. The germline gives CDR1 MDHEN, CDR2 SYDVKM. The CDR3 coding sequence is TGTGCCAGCGGGGGCGGTAGCACAGATACGCAGTATTTT. Protein product: CASGGGSTDTQYF.

In this sample, this clone turned up once. This chain joins TRBV7-2 and TRBJ2-3; no clear D. The CDR3 is 15 amino acids. Germline CDR1 and CDR2: SGHTA and FQGNSA. Trimming pared 1 base from V and 1 base from J, leaving 9 bases between. The CDR3, as DNA: TGTGCCAGCAGCTTAGATCGGCAGGGCACAGATACGCAGTATTTT. The encoded protein is CASSLDRQGTDTQYF.

The chain couples TRBV6-5 to TRBJ2-6; the D gene is possibly TRBD1 (5 bases). Germline-derived CDR1 and CDR2 are MNHEY and SVGAGI. Trimming cost V 0 bases and J 2 bases, with 8 bases left between them. The CDR3 covers 16 residues. The CDR3 nucleotides read TGTGCCAGCAGTTACTCGCAGGGAACTGGGGCCAACGTCCTGACTTTC. Translated, it gives CASSYSQGTGANVLTF.

This chain links TRBV19 with TRBJ2-7; possible D gene TRBD2, 6 bases. CDR1 LNHDA and CDR2 SQIVND come from the germline V gene (reference sequence). This CDR3 region has 16 residues. The germline V and J ends were trimmed by 6 bases and 0 bases, with 18 bases remaining between them. The CDR3 loop is CASSDITGTLSYEQYF. Here the CDR3 DNA reads TGTGCCAGTAGCGATATTACCGGGACTCTCTCCTACGAGCAGTACTTC.

The chain couples TRBV27 to TRBJ2-2, with a weak D call TRBD2 (6 bases). Trimming removed 5 bases at V and 0 bases at J, with 13 bases between. Germline V CDR1 and CDR2: MNHEY, SMNVEV (reference sequence). The CDR3 extends over 16 amino acids. This chain's CDR3 is CASSRTSTANTGELFF. CDR3 bases: TGTGCCAGCAGTCGAACTAGCACCGCGAACACCGGGGAGCTGTTTTTT.

This chain links TRBV11-2 with TRBJ2-7; 9 bases align to TRBD1. In germline, CDR1 is SGHAT, CDR2 FQNNGV. V trimming: 5 bases; J trimming: 9 bases; junction bases outside the gene matches: 11. This CDR3 spans 14 amino acids. CDR3 in amino acids: CASSPTGTGIGQYF. CDR3 nucleotide sequence: TGTGCCAGCAGCCCCACGGGGACAGGGATCGGGCAGTACTTC.

Details on this clone: One end of the junction is discordant with germline, which a read error may explain. The J gene is TRBJ1-4, the V gene TRBV5-1, with 7 nucleotides matching TRBD1. The germline CDR1 and CDR2 sequences are SGHRS and YFSETQ. The CDR3 contains 15 residues. The CDR3 loop reads CASSSYGQDFERLFF. Written as DNA, the CDR3 is TGCGCCAGCAGCTCCTACGGACAGGATTTTGAAAGACTGTTTTTT.

The V and J genes are TRBV6-2 or TRBV6-3 and TRBJ2-3, with 7 positions matching TRBD2. This CDR3 is built from 14 residues. Germline V gene data show CDR1 as MNHEY and CDR2 as SVGEGT. The J segment lost 4 bases and the V segment lost 3 bases, leaving 4 bases of the junction unmatched. CDR3: CASSYEGRADTQYF. CDR3 in DNA: TGTGCCAGCAGTTATGAAGGGAGGGCAGATACGCAGTATTTT.

The chain combines TRBV12-3 or TRBV12-4 with TRBJ2-1, with TRBD1 matching 8 bases. V lost 5 bases, J lost 8 bases, and 5 bases stayed unmatched. The CDR3 length is 13 residues. The CDR3 sequence is CASSPNRGYEQFF. The CDR3 bases are TGTGCCAGCAGTCCAAACAGGGGGTATGAGCAGTTCTTC.

The chain uses TRBV6-5 and TRBJ2-7, with TRBD1 identical over 11 bases. The CDR3 extends over 14 amino acids. The ends lost 6 bases at V and 2 bases at J; junction bases unmatched: 3. Germline lookup yields CDR1 MNHEY and CDR2 SVGAGI. The CDR3 DNA reads as TGTGCCAGCAGGTCGGGACAGGGGGCCTACGAGCAGTACTTC. This translates into CASRSGQGAYEQYF.

This chain links TRBV27 with TRBJ2-7; 7 bases align to TRBD2. This CDR3 has 15 residues. The germline V gene has CDR1 MNHEY and CDR2 SMNVEV (reference sequence). V lost 6 bases, J lost 3 bases, and 11 bases stayed unmatched. CDR3 DNA sequence: TGTGCCAGCAGCACCGGGGACTACTTAATCTACGAGCAGTACTTC. Translation: CASSTGDYLIYEQYF.

V usage is TRBV6-6 and J usage is TRBJ1-5; 10 bases fit TRBD1. The CDR3 contains 15 residues. V shed 7 bases, J shed 5 bases, and the junction held 8 bases outside the gene matches. Germline values: CDR1 MNHNY, CDR2 SVGAGI (reference sequence). In nucleotides, the CDR3 is TGTGCCAGCACCCAGGACAGGGGGATCGATCAGCCCCAGCATTTT. Protein product: CASTQDRGIDQPQHF.

The CDR3 reads CASSYYSGDTGELFF. CDR3 sequence (DNA): TGTGCCAGCAGCTATTATAGCGGGGACACCGGGGAGCTGTTTTTT. The chain uses TRBV7-2 and TRBJ2-2; 8 nucleotides match TRBD2. Germline lookup yields CDR1 SGHTA and CDR2 FQGNSA. The CDR3 is 15 amino acids. V lost 4 bases to trimming and J lost 3 bases; unmatched junction nucleotides: 4.

The chain is built from TRBV6-5 and TRBJ2-3; 7 bases are a match to TRBD1. The CDR3 consists of 14 residues. Looked up from germline, CDR1 is MNHEY and CDR2 is SVGAGI. J lost 4 bases, V lost 7 bases, and 8 bases had no gene match. CDR3 residues: CASTMTGSPDTQYF. CDR3 bases: TGTGCCAGCACCATGACAGGGAGCCCAGATACGCAGTATTTT.

The CDR3 spells CASSEGTGVPDTQYF. The CDR3 DNA reads as TGCGCCAGCAGTGAGGGGACAGGGGTTCCAGATACGCAGTATTTT. The rearrangement uses TRBV10-1 and TRBJ2-3; 10 positions agree with TRBD1. Germline CDR1 is WNHNN and CDR2 is SYGVQD (reference sequence). The CDR3 is 15 amino acids. Trimming took 2 bases from V and 4 from J; bases not matched to a gene: 3.

This clone was counted a single time. The gene calls are TRBV29-1 and TRBJ1-3; D is perhaps TRBD1 (6 bases). Germline-derived CDR1 and CDR2 are SQVTM and ANQGSEA. V lost 1 base and J lost 3, with 13 bases in between. The CDR3 extends over 15 amino acids. CDR3 amino acids: CSVEVGRGYGNTIYF. The DNA for the CDR3 is TGCAGCGTTGAAGTCGGCAGGGGCTATGGAAACACCATATATTTT.